The text below deals with one TCR beta chain. This record comes from a study of Ad26.COV2.S vaccination and SARS-CoV-2 variants. Stated treatment: 19 received Ad26.COV2.S at low or high dose, single or two shots; five or six received placebo; per-sample allocation not given. The samples date from day 63 after the first vaccine or placebo injection. An 18-55-year-old adult in Boston served as donor. Trimming pared 4 bases from V and 4 bases from J, leaving 14 bases between. CDR1 MDHEN and CDR2 SYDVKM come from the germline V gene. This CDR3 spans 14 amino acids. Profiling relied on immunoSEQ multiplex PCR, and the TCRdb table lists in-frame clones only, not all of them. In the table there are roughly 400,000 clones, around 93% of which are singletons.

The V and J genes are TRBV28 and TRBJ2-7; D is perhaps TRBD2 (6 bases). The sequenced sample was peripheral blood, obtained in a trial of Ad26.COV2.S vaccine versus placebo. The clonotype originates from a person aged 18 to 59 who received the Ad26.COV2.S COVID-19 vaccine or a placebo. CDR3 protein: CASSSGLLLYEQYF. CDR3 nucleotide sequence: TGTGCCAGCAGTTCGGGACTTCTATTGTACGAGCAGTACTTC.